This TCR beta chain was recovered during a study of blood T cell repertoires in COVID-19. Trimming cost V 4 bases and J 4 bases, with 10 bases left between them. CDR3 length: 13 amino acids. Looked up from germline, CDR1 is SGHNT and CDR2 is YYREEE (reference sequence). This clone has only one observation. Original processing notes: Estimated nucleated cell counts came from reference gene primer amplification. Using immunoSEQ multiplex PCR, the repertoire was profiled, and TCRdb retains in-frame clones only, with some absent. The V and J calls and clone size are taken from that table; D and trimming were inferred from the DNA. The repertoire holds about 200,000 clones, with around 85% as singletons.

The clonotype comes from a woman aged 70-85 years with acute or convalescent COVID-19. The sequenced sample was peripheral blood. The gene calls are TRBV5-4 and TRBJ2-3; D gene uncertain. Written as DNA, the CDR3 is TGTGCCAGCAGCGTAATACAGTCAGATACGCAGTATTTT. Translating gives CASSVIQSDTQYF.